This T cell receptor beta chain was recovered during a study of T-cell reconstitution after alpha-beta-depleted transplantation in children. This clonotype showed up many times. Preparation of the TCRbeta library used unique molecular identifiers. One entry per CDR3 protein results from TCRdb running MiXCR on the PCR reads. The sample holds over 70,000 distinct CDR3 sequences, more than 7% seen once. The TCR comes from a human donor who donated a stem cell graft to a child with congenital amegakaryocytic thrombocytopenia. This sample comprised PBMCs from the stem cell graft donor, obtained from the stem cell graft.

CDR3 bases: TGCGCCAGCAGCTTGGGCGGGGCCAGCACAGATACGCAGTATTTT. This codes for CASSLGGASTDTQYF. The rearrangement uses TRBV5-1 and TRBJ2-3; a possible D gene is TRBD2 (6 bases). The V end lost 0 bases, the J end lost 0 bases, and 8 bases lay between the germline ends. CDR1 SGHRS and CDR2 YFSETQ come from the germline V gene. This CDR3 is 15 amino acids long.